This T cell receptor beta chain was identified in a study of OX40 agonist ivuxolimab in advanced cancers. The CDR3 has 14 amino acids. In germline, CDR1 is LNHDA, CDR2 SQIVND (reference sequence). The V gene lost 4 bases and the J gene lost 6 bases, with 14 bases spanning the gap. Measured with immunoSEQ multiplex PCR; TCRdb has only the in-frame clones, and not every one. The sample yields tens of thousands of clones, roughly 92% seen once. This clonotype was obtained from an adult with an advanced solid tumor such as melanoma, head and neck, liver or kidney cancer. The sample was CD4+ or CD8+ T cells sorted from blood, taken in a trial of the OX40 agonist ivuxolimab. The chain uses TRBV19 and TRBJ2-3; tentatively, D is TRBD1 (6 bases). The CDR3 nucleotides are TGTGCCAGTAGTACCATTGACAGGCCTGATACGCAGTATTTT. This translates into CASSTIDRPDTQYF.